This is a list of T cell receptor beta chains from one sample in a study of T cell repertoires in cytomegalovirus infection. One entry per CDR3 protein, called by TCRdb with MiXCR from the reads. The top ten hold around 13% of the sample, which has 290,000 or so distinct CDR3 sequences, roughly 23% seen once. The sample consisted of PBMCs. The origin of the receptors is a human donor in good health (CMV status not recorded). Some clones in this sample may be carry-over from other donors' samples. Each CDR3 is given with its conserved first and last residue. The D gene is left open where the match is weak. Size tells how often a clone was seen (once, few, many) or the class of an expanded clone, and some rows leave it out.

CDR3 length	V gene	J gene	D gene	clone size	CDR3 DNA	CDR3 protein
16	TRBV29-1	TRBJ2-1	TRBD2	.	TGCAGCGTTGAAGGACTAGCGGGAGGTTCCTACAATGAGCAGTTCTTC	CSVEGLAGGSYNEQFF
14	TRBV20-1	TRBJ2-5	TRBD2	few	TGCAGTGCTAGGGAGGCGGGGGGGCGGAAGACCCAGTACTTC	CSAREAGGRKTQYF
14	TRBV6-2/TRBV6-3	TRBJ1-5	TRBD1	few	TGTGCCAGCAGGGACCCGACAGGGCATCAGCCCCAGCATTTT	CASRDPTGHQPQHF
16	TRBV7-8	TRBJ2-2	.	many	TGTGCCAGCAGCCGCCGGGGACAAACACAACCCGGGGAGCTGTTTTTT	CASSRRGQTQPGELFF
11	TRBV10-1	TRBJ1-1	.	.	TGCGCCAGCAGTGATGGGGGAAAAGCTTTCTTT	CASSDGGKAFF
14	TRBV20-1	TRBJ2-1	.	.	TGCAGTGAGATAAGGGGGGGCTCCTACAATGAGCAGTTCTTC	CSEIRGGSYNEQFF
12	TRBV7-2	TRBJ2-5	.	many	TGTGCCAGCAGCCGTAAAGAAGAGACCCAGTACTTC	CASSRKEETQYF
14	TRBV19	TRBJ1-1	.	.	TGTGCCAGTAGTATAAAGCACAGGGCCACTGAAGCTTTCTTT	CASSIKHRATEAFF
13	TRBV7-2	TRBJ2-1	.	many	TGTGCCAGCAGCTTGGGGGGAGTGGATGAGCAGTTCTTC	CASSLGGVDEQFF
16	TRBV20-1	TRBJ1-5	TRBD1	once	TGCAGTGCCGGAGCTACCGGGACAGATTACAATCAGCCCCAGCATTTT	CSAGATGTDYNQPQHF
16	TRBV28	TRBJ2-5	TRBD2	few	TGTGCCAGCAGTTTATTACTAGCGGGGGGGCCAGAGACCCAGTACTTC	CASSLLLAGGPETQYF
14	TRBV29-1	TRBJ1-1	TRBD1	few	TGCAGCGTTGGTCTCCAGGGGGGGAACACTGAAGCTTTCTTT	CSVGLQGGNTEAFF
14	TRBV10-2	TRBJ1-5	.	.	TGCGCCAGCAGTGAGTCGGGGCTCCGGCAGCCCCAGCATTTT	CASSESGLRQPQHF
15	TRBV7-2	TRBJ2-7	TRBD2	many	TGTGCCAGCAGCCCTCTAGCGGGAGATTTGGACGAGCAGTACTTC	CASSPLAGDLDEQYF
14	TRBV7-2	TRBJ2-1	.	many	TGTGCCAGCAGTTTTACCACCAGCTGGAATGAGCAGTTCTTC	CASSFTTSWNEQFF
17	TRBV7-2	TRBJ2-1	TRBD2	once	TGTGCCAGCAGCTCGGGACTAGCGGGAGTCGGCGGCAATGAGCAGTTCTTC	CASSSGLAGVGGNEQFF
12	TRBV7-2	TRBJ1-1	.	.	TGTGCCAGCAGCTTAGGCGGTTCGGGAGCTTTCTTT	CASSLGGSGAFF
14	TRBV2	TRBJ2-5	.	.	TGTGCCAGCAGTGAAGCGCGAGGGTCGGGGACCCAGTACTTC	CASSEARGSGTQYF
14	TRBV6-1	TRBJ1-5	.	.	TGTGCCAGCAGTGGGGAAACGCGGGGGCAGCCCCAGCATTTT	CASSGETRGQPQHF
14	TRBV7-2	TRBJ2-7	.	many	TGTGCCAGCAGCTTCCAAAGAGGGTCCTACGAGCAGTACTTC	CASSFQRGSYEQYF
13	TRBV7-2	TRBJ2-2	.	.	TGTGCCAGCAGCTCGAGACAGGCCGGGGAGCTGTTTTTT	CASSSRQAGELFF
17	TRBV19	TRBJ2-1	TRBD1	few	TGTGCCAGTAGTGCCTCCGGGACAGGAATGTTCGGCAATGAGCAGTTCTTC	CASSASGTGMFGNEQFF